Listed below are T cell receptor beta chains from one sample, sequenced in a study of identical twins. TCRdb re-derived calls from the 5' RACE reads in MiXCR, one entry per CDR3 protein. The sample yields some 250,000 distinct CDR3 sequences, more than 9.5% seen once. The same sample was also used in a study of yellow fever vaccine responses in identical twins.

What was sequenced was memory (CD45RO+) T cells sorted from blood. Receptors were obtained from a woman under 30 in good health. Each CDR3 is given with its conserved first and last residue. D genes are given only for firm matches. Where a row states a size, it is once, few, many or the class of an expanded clone; other rows omit it.

j_call,cdr3_length,d_call,clone_size,v_call,cdr3_nt,cdr3_aa
TRBJ1-2,16,TRBD1,-,TRBV4-3,TGCGCCAGCAGCCCTAAGTCGGGCCAGGGGGGCTATGGCTACACCTTC,CASSPKSGQGGYGYTF
TRBJ2-3,18,TRBD2,-,TRBV12-3/TRBV12-4,TGTGCCTGCAGTTTAGGGGCCCCGGGACTAGCGGGGGGGGATACGCAGTATTTT,CACSLGAPGLAGGDTQYF
TRBJ2-1,12,-,-,TRBV25-1,TGTGCCAGCAGTCGGGACTTTAATCGGCAGTTCTTC,CASSRDFNRQFF
TRBJ1-1,16,-,many,TRBV5-1,TGCGCCAGCAGCTTGGAGGGGGGCACCCCCAACACTGAAGCTTTCTTT,CASSLEGGTPNTEAFF
TRBJ2-5,13,-,few,TRBV5-1,TGCGCCAGCAGCTTGGAGCGTAGGGAGACCCAGTACTTC,CASSLERRETQYF
TRBJ2-2,15,TRBD2,-,TRBV28,TGTGCCAGCGCCTCACGGCGGGGGGATGTTCGGGAGCTGTTTTTT,CASASRRGDVRELFF
TRBJ1-5,15,TRBD1,few,TRBV3-1,TGTGCCAGCAGCCAAGGTTGGACAGGGAACCAGCCCCAGCATTTT,CASSQGWTGNQPQHF
TRBJ2-3,18,TRBD2,many,TRBV4-2,TGTGCCAGCAGCCAAGATATTTTTACTAGCGGATCCACAGATACGCAGTATTTT,CASSQDIFTSGSTDTQYF
TRBJ2-3,17,TRBD1,-,TRBV11-2,TGTGCCAGCAGCTTGGGCAGGGGGCTAGATGGCACAGATACGCAGTATTTT,CASSLGRGLDGTDTQYF
TRBJ2-5,16,TRBD2,few,TRBV20-1,TGCAGTGCTGTCGGCGGTAGCGGGGGGTTTCAAGAGACCCAGTACTTC,CSAVGGSGGFQETQYF
TRBJ2-7,14,-,-,TRBV7-9,TGTGCCAGCAGCTCGGGGGCAGGTTCCTACGAGCAGTACTTC,CASSSGAGSYEQYF
TRBJ2-1,13,TRBD1,few,TRBV29-1,TGCAGCGTTGACCGGACAGGGGGCCATGAGCAGTTCTTC,CSVDRTGGHEQFF
TRBJ2-3,15,TRBD2,many,TRBV7-2,TGTGCCAGCAGCTCTAGCGGGGGCCGCACAGATACGCAGTATTTT,CASSSSGGRTDTQYF
TRBJ2-2,17,-,-,TRBV28,TGTGCCAGCAGCCCATCGGGTTCAGGGGACCTCACCGGGGAGCTGTTTTTT,CASSPSGSGDLTGELFF
TRBJ2-7,14,TRBD2,few,TRBV7-2,TGTGCCAGCAGCTGGACTAGCGGGACCTACGAGCAGTACTTC,CASSWTSGTYEQYF
TRBJ2-3,12,-,-,TRBV20-1,TGCAGTGCTAGATTTTCTCCAGATACGCAGTATTTT,CSARFSPDTQYF
TRBJ2-1,11,-,many,TRBV6-1,TGTGCCAGCAGTGAATACTTTGAGCAGTTCTTC,CASSEYFEQFF
TRBJ2-3,15,-,-,TRBV2,TGTGCCAGCACTGGAGACCTAGGGCCCACAGATACGCAGTATTTT,CASTGDLGPTDTQYF
TRBJ1-5,13,TRBD1,few,TRBV2,TGTGCCAGCAGTGCGGGACAGTATCAGCCCCAGCATTTT,CASSAGQYQPQHF
TRBJ1-5,15,-,-,TRBV6-5,TGTGCCAGCAGTTACTCGGGCATCAGCAATCAGCCCCAGCATTTT,CASSYSGISNQPQHF
TRBJ1-5,14,TRBD1,few,TRBV20-1,TGCAGTGCCCCGGACAGGGGATCCAACCAGCCCCAGCATTTT,CSAPDRGSNQPQHF